These 22 T cell receptor beta chains were sequenced from one sample in a study of T cell responses to AZD1222 COVID-19 vaccine. The repertoire was sequenced with immunoSEQ multiplex PCR; TCRdb's copy has only in-frame clones and lacks some. This table holds some 18,000 clones, roughly 76% found once. The material was peripheral blood, obtained 28 days after the second AZD1222 dose. Receptor source: an adult who received the AZD1222 COVID-19 vaccine.

This clone occurred a few times. Written as DNA, the CDR3 is TGTGCCAGTAGTATAGTCAAACAGGGGAATCAGCCCCAGCATTTT. It encodes CASSIVKQGNQPQHF. This chain uses TRBV19 with TRBJ1-5, with 7 bases fitting TRBD1. Germline lookup yields CDR1 LNHDA and CDR2 SQIVND (reference sequence). The CDR3 consists of 15 residues. After removal of 1 base from V and 4 bases from J, the junction contained 4 bases not matched to a gene.

The V gene is TRBV9, the J gene TRBJ1-6; D not certain. The CDR3 sequence is 14 residues long. The V gene's germline CDR1 is SGDLS and CDR2 YYNGEE. V lost 0 bases and J 4 bases, leaving 5 bases between the germline ends. CDR3 nucleotides: TGTGCCAGCAGCGTAGGACAATATAATTCACCCCTCCACTTT. It encodes CASSVGQYNSPLHF.

The gene calls are TRBV7-8 and TRBJ2-6, with no clear D. In germline, CDR1 is SGHVS, CDR2 FQNEAQ. CDR3 length: 19 residues. Trimming pared 0 bases from V and 3 bases from J, leaving 18 bases between. The CDR3 DNA reads as TGTGCCAGCAGCTTAGCGTTTGCTGATATAACCTTTGGGGCCAACGTCCTGACTTTC. It translates to CASSLAFADITFGANVLTF. Filled out from reference TRBV7-8 and TRBJ2-6, the complete variable domain reads GAGVSQSPRYKVAKRGQDVALRCDPISGHVSLFWYQQALGQGPEFLTYFQNEAQLDKSGLPSDRFFAERPEGSVSTLKIQRTQQEDSAVYLCASSLAFADITFGANVLTFGAGSRLTVL.

DNA of the CDR3: TGCGCCAGCCGGGGACAGGGGGGGAGGGCTTTCTTT. The encoded protein is CASRGQGGRAFF. The chain recombines TRBV23-1 with TRBJ1-1; 11 positions agree with TRBD1. TRBV23-1 is known as an ORF, though its function is uncertain. This CDR3 spans 12 amino acids. The trim removed 8 bases at V and 11 bases at J, leaving 7 bases unmatched.

V is TRBV5-1 and J is TRBJ2-3; 7 bases align to TRBD1. The V gene's germline CDR1 is SGHRS and CDR2 YFSETQ. CDR3 length equals 14 residues. V lost 0 bases, J lost 4 bases, and 2 bases stayed unmatched. CDR3 sequence reads: CASSLVRGPDTQYF. The CDR3 coding sequence is TGCGCCAGCAGCTTGGTAAGGGGGCCAGATACGCAGTATTTT.

The chain is built from TRBV5-1 and TRBJ2-5, with 10 bases matching TRBD2. CDR3 size: 14 residues. With V trimmed by 1 base and J by 7 bases, 4 bases remained unmatched. Germline assignment: CDR1 SGHRS and CDR2 YFSETQ. The CDR3 region has the DNA TGCGCCAGCAGCTTGACTAGCGGGACCCCGACCCAGTACTTC. It yields the protein CASSLTSGTPTQYF.

This chain uses TRBV27 with TRBJ1-2; D ambiguous. The CDR3 loop spans 13 amino acids. Between the trimmed V and J ends, which lost 5 bases and 8 bases, there was a span of 15 bases. CDR1 is MNHEY, CDR2 SMNVEV, per germline (reference sequence). This CDR3 reads CASSPRTFGGYTF. The CDR3 nucleotides read TGTGCCAGCAGTCCTAGGACCTTCGGGGGCTACACCTTC.

This clone showed up just once. This chain uses TRBV10-3 with TRBJ1-3; 7 positions match TRBD1. Germline loops: CDR1 ENHRY, CDR2 SYGVKD. Unmatched junction bases numbered 10, after V lost 7 bases and J lost 4 bases. There are 15 residues in the CDR3. This CDR3 reads CAITDPTGPGNTIYF. The CDR3 bases are TGTGCCATCACCGACCCGACAGGGCCGGGAAACACCATATATTTT.

The chain uses TRBV6-1 and TRBJ1-1, with no clear D. This CDR3 contains 15 residues. V lost 3 bases to trimming and J lost 2 bases, with 13 bases between them. Germline CDR1 is MNHNS and CDR2 is SASEGT. The CDR3 nucleotides read TGTGCCAGCAGTGACCAGCCAGAAACCAACACTGAAGCTTTCTTT. Encoded protein: CASSDQPETNTEAFF.

This clone is classed as medium-sized. This chain links TRBV11-3 with TRBJ2-3; possibly TRBD2 for D (5 bases). Germline CDR1 is SGHNT and CDR2 is YENEEA. V was shortened by 2 bases and J by 1 base, with 7 bases between the two germline ends. The CDR3 runs to 14 residues. DNA for the CDR3: TGTGCCAGCAGCTTAAACGGGGGCACAGATACGCAGTATTTT. This translates into CASSLNGGTDTQYF.

This clone was observed a single time. V usage is TRBV7-2 and J usage is TRBJ2-5; 8 bases align to TRBD1. CDR1 is SGHTA, CDR2 FQGNSA, per germline. This CDR3 region has 13 residues. V shed 5 bases, J shed 5 bases, and the junction held 4 bases outside the gene matches. CDR3 amino acids: CASSLDRGETQYF. The CDR3, as DNA: TGTGCCAGCAGCCTCGACAGGGGTGAGACCCAGTACTTC.

V is TRBV6-5 and J is TRBJ2-7, with no clear D. The CDR3 sequence is 15 residues long. CDR1 is MNHEY, CDR2 SVGAGI, per germline. V was shortened by 5 bases and J by 1 base, with 15 bases between the two germline ends. This CDR3 is CASSPSGTDSYEQYF. CDR3 coding DNA: TGTGCCAGCAGTCCGTCTGGTACAGATTCCTACGAGCAGTACTTC.

The CDR3 DNA follows: TGTGCCAGCAGCTTGGCCGTTCAGGGATTGGGGTATGGCTACACCTTC. It yields the protein CASSLAVQGLGYGYTF. The chain employs TRBV5-4 and TRBJ1-2, with a weak D call TRBD1 (5 bases). The CDR3 contains 16 residues. V was cut by 0 bases and J by 5 bases, with 17 bases left in between. Germline-derived CDR1 and CDR2 are SGHNT and YYREEE (reference sequence). Together with reference TRBV5-4 and TRBJ1-2, the CDR3 gives the full variable domain: ETGVTQSPTHLIKTRGQQVTLRCSSQSGHNTVSWYQQALGQGPQFIFQYYREEENGRGNFPPRFSGLQFPNYSSELNVNALELDDSALYLCASSLAVQGLGYGYTFGSGTRLTVV.

The chain joins TRBV6-2 or TRBV6-3 to TRBJ2-3; D gene uncertain. This CDR3 is 11 amino acids long. V lost 6 bases and J 8 bases, leaving 9 bases between the germline ends. CDR1 MNHEY and CDR2 SVGEGT come from the germline V gene. The CDR3 DNA reads as TGTGCCAGCAGCCCCTTTGGTACGCAGTATTTT. Protein: CASSPFGTQYF.

The gene calls are TRBV19 and TRBJ1-2, with 9 bases matching TRBD1. Looked up from germline, CDR1 is LNHDA and CDR2 is SQIVND (reference sequence). This CDR3 is 16 amino acids long. Trimming cost V 3 bases and J 6 bases; bases outside gene matches: 11. The CDR3 nucleotides are TGTGCCAGTAGTATCTTAGCCGGGACAGGGTTAAATGGCTACACCTTC. This encodes CASSILAGTGLNGYTF.

This clone was recorded a few times. V and J are TRBV9 and TRBJ1-3; TRBD1 aligns across 12 bases. Germline CDR1 is SGDLS and CDR2 is YYNGEE. This CDR3 spans 16 amino acids. V lost 3 bases to trimming and J lost 3 bases; unmatched junction nucleotides: 4. DNA of the CDR3: TGTGCCAGCAGCGGGGGACAGGGGGCGCGTGGAAACACCATATATTTT. It codes for CASSGGQGARGNTIYF. Full variable domain (outside the CDR3, taken from reference TRBV9 and TRBJ1-3): DSGVTQTPKHLITATGQRVTLRCSPRSGDLSVYWYQQSLDQGLQFLIQYYNGEERAKGNILERFSAQQFPDLHSELNLSSLELGDSALYFCASSGGQGARGNTIYFGEGSWLTVV.

The V and J genes are TRBV6-2 or TRBV6-3 and TRBJ1-6; no clear D gene. Germline lookup yields CDR1 MNHEY and CDR2 SVGEGT. Between the trimmed V and J ends, which lost 5 bases and 7 bases, there was a span of 9 bases. CDR3 size: 13 residues. The CDR3 sequence: CASSGYGNSPLHF. Written as DNA, the CDR3 is TGTGCCAGCAGTGGGTACGGGAATTCACCCCTCCACTTT.

In this sample, this clone turned up once. The J gene is TRBJ1-3, the V gene TRBV5-1, with unresolved D. Germline CDR1 SGHRS, CDR2 YFSETQ. V gave up 0 bases and J gave up 2 bases, with 6 bases separating them. The CDR3 totals 14 residues. CDR3 bases: TGCGCCAGCAGCTTGGGAGGCCCTGGAAACACCATATATTTT. Protein product: CASSLGGPGNTIYF.

This chain links TRBV7-9 with TRBJ2-1; 9 bases are a match to TRBD1. The V gene end was trimmed by 3 bases and the J gene end by 7 bases; junction bases not matched to a gene: 13. The germline CDR1 and CDR2 sequences are SEHNR and FQNEAQ (reference sequence). The CDR3 is 17 residues long. The DNA of the CDR3 is TGTGCCAGCAGCTTCCTTGGTGGGACAGGGCATTTTAATGAGCAGTTCTTC. Translation: CASSFLGGTGHFNEQFF.

The chain links TRBV3-1 (or the pseudogene TRBV3-2) to TRBJ1-3; unclear D gene. V lost 4 bases and J 0 bases, leaving 7 bases between the germline ends. CDR1 is LGHDT, CDR2 YNNKEL, per germline (reference sequence). This CDR3 has 14 amino acids. CDR3 sequence (DNA): TGTGCCAGCAGCCCGGGCTCCTCTGGAAACACCATATATTTT. This sequence encodes CASSPGSSGNTIYF.

The V and J genes are TRBV7-5 and TRBJ2-1; TRBD1, the D gene given by the table, was not confirmed from the DNA. TRBV7-5 is termed a pseudogene. CDR3 length: 17 residues. The CDR3 protein is CVRSPRMDRGSYNEQFF. As DNA, the CDR3 is TGTGTCAGAAGCCCACGGATGGACAGGGGATCATACAATGAGCAGTTCTTC.

The chain joins TRBV4-2 to TRBJ2-7, with 8 nucleotides matching TRBD1. CDR1 LGHNA and CDR2 YNFKEQ come from the germline V gene. CDR3 size: 13 residues. Losses at the gene ends were 4 bases for V and 5 bases for J; bases not matched to a gene: 4. CDR3 bases: TGTGCCAGCAGCCCGACAGGGGTTGACGAGCAGTACTTC. It yields the protein CASSPTGVDEQYF.